The entry below gives a single TCR beta chain sequence along with its context. Its specificity is unknown. These data belong to a study of T-cell memory formation after mild COVID-19. Overall study context: There were largely donor-specific TCR clusters.

The germline gives CDR1 KGHDR, CDR2 SFDVKD. Trimming pared 3 bases from V and 0 bases from J, leaving 11 bases between. The CDR3 contains 15 residues. A 5'RACE reaction primed in the constant segment made cDNA libraries of TCR alpha and TCR beta, and these carried sample barcodes and UMIs. One entry per CDR3 protein, called by TCRdb with MiXCR from the 5' RACE reads. The table lists 540,000 or so distinct CDR3 sequences, roughly 20% of them singletons. General observations from the study: Whereas later expanders leaned CD4+, clones contracting day 15 to 85 showed a balanced CD4/CD8 makeup. Contracting CD8+ clones were enriched in EMRA, CD4+ mainly in CM and EM.

The clonotype originates from an adult woman who had mild COVID-19 (a few samples of this study predate the infection). Cell type and time point are not known. The chain has TRBV24-1 and TRBJ2-7, with a weak D call TRBD1 (6 bases). Input material: PBMCs or a T cell subset sorted from them (not recorded which). In DNA form, the CDR3 reads TGTGCCACCAGTGATCCCGGGACAAACTCCTACGAGCAGTACTTC. This translates into CATSDPGTNSYEQYF.